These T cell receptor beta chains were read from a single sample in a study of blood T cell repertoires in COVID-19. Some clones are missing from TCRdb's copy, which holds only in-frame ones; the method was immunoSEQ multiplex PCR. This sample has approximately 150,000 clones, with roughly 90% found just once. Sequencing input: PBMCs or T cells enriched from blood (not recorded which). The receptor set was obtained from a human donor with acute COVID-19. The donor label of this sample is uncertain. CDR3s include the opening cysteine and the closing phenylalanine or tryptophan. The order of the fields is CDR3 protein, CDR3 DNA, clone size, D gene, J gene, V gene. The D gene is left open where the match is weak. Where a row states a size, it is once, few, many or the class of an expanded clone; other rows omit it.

CSSWRAGRETQYF	TGCAGCTCCTGGAGGGCCGGGAGGGAGACCCAGTACTTC	once	TRBD2	TRBJ2-5	TRBV29-1
CANTDRGDTIYF	TGTGCCAACACGGACAGGGGAGACACCATATATTTT	-	TRBD1	TRBJ1-3	TRBV12-3/TRBV12-4
CASSFPDRGYGYTF	TGTGCCAGCAGCTTCCCGGACAGGGGCTATGGCTACACCTTC	-	TRBD1	TRBJ1-2	TRBV11-3
CASSYQAGVNTGELFF	TGTGCCAGCAGTTACCAAGCGGGGGTTAACACCGGGGAGCTGTTTTTT	once	TRBD2	TRBJ2-2	TRBV6-2/TRBV6-3
CASSQGRGEGGYTF	TGTGCCAGCAGCCAAGGCCGGGGTGAGGGTGGCTACACCTTC	-	-	TRBJ1-2	TRBV3-1/TRBV3-2
CASSLVRGRLGNSYEQYF	TGCGCCAGCAGCTTGGTCAGGGGAAGGCTAGGGAACTCCTACGAGCAGTACTTC	-	-	TRBJ2-7	TRBV5-1
CARSPGTARDGYTF	TGTGCCAGAAGCCCCGGGACAGCACGAGATGGCTACACCTTC	-	TRBD1	TRBJ1-2	TRBV5-3
CASSLEVLTGEQYF	TGCGCCAGCAGCTTAGAAGTTCTGACAGGGGAGCAGTACTTC	-	TRBD1	TRBJ2-7	TRBV5-1
CASSAAGGGTEAFF	TGCGCCAGCAGCGCCGCAGGGGGCGGCACTGAAGCTTTCTTT	-	TRBD1	TRBJ1-1	TRBV5-1
CASSSPPPMNTEAFF	TGTGCCAGCAGTTCGCCCCCACCTATGAACACTGAAGCTTTCTTT	-	-	TRBJ1-1	TRBV28
CASSGAGAPEKLFF	TGTGCCAGCAGTGGGGCCGGAGCCCCTGAAAAACTGTTTTTT	-	-	TRBJ1-4	TRBV7-2
CASSVAGYDTQYF	TGTGCCAGCAGCGTAGCAGGGTACGATACGCAGTATTTT	-	-	TRBJ2-3	TRBV9
CASSLAPGKGFSYEQYF	TGTGCCAGCAGCTTGGCCCCCGGGAAGGGTTTCTCCTACGAGCAGTACTTC	-	-	TRBJ2-7	TRBV5-8
CASSLGGLAGSYNEQFF	TGTGCCAGCAGCTTAGGCGGACTAGCGGGCAGCTACAATGAGCAGTTCTTC	-	TRBD2	TRBJ2-1	TRBV11-2
CASSVAMNTEAFF	TGTGCCAGCAGCGTAGCTATGAACACTGAAGCTTTCTTT	once	-	TRBJ1-1	TRBV9
CASSQYKWAYNEQFF	TGTGCCAGCAGCCAATATAAGTGGGCTTACAATGAGCAGTTCTTC	-	-	TRBJ2-1	TRBV11-2
CASSNRAGGEETQYF	TGTGCCAGCAGCAACCGGGCGGGGGGGGAAGAGACCCAGTACTTC	-	TRBD2	TRBJ2-5	TRBV7-2
CASSVNPVGGYNEQFF	TGTGCCAGCAGCGTAAACCCCGTAGGGGGCTACAATGAGCAGTTCTTC	-	-	TRBJ2-1	TRBV9
CASSSQGRYEQYF	TGTGCCAGCAGCAGCCAGGGCAGGTACGAGCAGTACTTC	-	-	TRBJ2-7	TRBV5-5
CASSPTGNYGYTF	TGTGCCAGCAGCCCGACAGGGAACTATGGCTACACCTTC	-	TRBD1	TRBJ1-2	TRBV7-9
CAIRTIAAQGRDEAFF	TGTGCCATCAGGACCATAGCGGCCCAGGGACGGGATGAAGCTTTCTTT	-	-	TRBJ1-1	TRBV10-3
CAISDGLRLQETQYF	TGTGCCATCAGTGATGGCTTACGACTACAAGAGACCCAGTACTTC	once	-	TRBJ2-5	TRBV10-3
CAWSVEGLPRGPDTQYF	TGTGCCTGGAGTGTCGAAGGACTACCGAGGGGACCAGATACGCAGTATTTT	once	-	TRBJ2-3	TRBV30
CASSSGTSANLNYEQYF	TGTGCCAGCAGCTCCGGGACTAGCGCCAATCTAAACTACGAGCAGTACTTC	-	TRBD2	TRBJ2-7	TRBV5-4
CASSLTRDLTTGELFF	TGTGCCAGCAGCCTGACCCGGGACTTAACCACCGGGGAGCTGTTTTTT	-	-	TRBJ2-2	TRBV7-9
CASSDRDRLKNEKLFF	TGCGCCAGCAGCGACCGGGACAGACTTAAAAATGAAAAACTGTTTTTT	-	TRBD1	TRBJ1-4	TRBV4-1
CASRAGTSGAETQYF	TGTGCCAGCAGAGCCGGGACTAGCGGGGCAGAGACCCAGTACTTC	-	TRBD2	TRBJ2-5	TRBV6-5
CASSLGPDYNEQFF	TGCGCCAGCAGCTTGGGCCCAGACTACAATGAGCAGTTCTTC	-	-	TRBJ2-1	TRBV5-1
CAWSFTGNFGNTIYF	TGTGCCTGGAGTTTTACAGGGAACTTTGGAAACACCATATATTTT	-	-	TRBJ1-3	TRBV30
CASSSPRGQFSQETQYF	TGTGCCAGCAGCTCCCCCCGGGGACAATTCTCCCAAGAGACCCAGTACTTC	-	-	TRBJ2-5	TRBV7-9
CASSLAEVTEAFF	TGTGCCAGTAGTCTGGCGGAAGTCACTGAAGCTTTCTTT	-	-	TRBJ1-1	TRBV19
CAISETLADEQFF	TGTGCCATCAGTGAGACCCTAGCGGATGAGCAGTTCTTC	-	TRBD2	TRBJ2-1	TRBV10-3
CSASVVNGNTIYF	TGCAGTGCTAGTGTAGTTAATGGAAACACCATATATTTT	-	-	TRBJ1-3	TRBV20-1